These 11 T cell receptor beta chains share one sample of origin, sequenced in a study of blood T cell repertoires in COVID-19 (dated by TCRdb to 2018 to 2021). The library was built by means of the immunoSEQ multiplex PCR assay. The table comes from immuneACCESS by way of TCRdb, which keeps in-frame sequences with V and J called. Part of the clones is missing from these tables; in studies checked, under half for an unresolved V gene and the rest for unknown reasons. A total of roughly 290,000 clones appear in this sample, about 90% of them only once. Roughly 1.9% of the sample belongs to the ten largest clones. Material for sequencing was peripheral blood. These receptors all come from a young woman who had recovered from COVID-19.

The chain joins TRBV7-9 to TRBJ2-5, with TRBD1 matching over 7 bases. Germline lookup yields CDR1 SEHNR and CDR2 FQNEAQ (reference sequence). The CDR3 covers 15 residues. V dropped 1 base and J dropped 3; count of bases not matched to a gene: 5. The CDR3 spells CASSLGLTGEETQYF. CDR3 sequence (DNA): TGTGCCAGCAGCTTAGGACTAACAGGGGAAGAGACCCAGTACTTC.

The chain has TRBV2 and TRBJ2-7; 12 positions match TRBD2. This CDR3 comprises 14 residues. From germline, CDR1 is SNHLY and CDR2 FYNNEI. V trimming: 7 bases; J trimming: 1 base; junction bases outside the gene matches: 2. The CDR3 nucleotides are TGTGCCAGCAAGACTAGCGGGAGTTCCTACGAGCAGTACTTC. Protein: CASKTSGSSYEQYF.

In DNA form, the CDR3 reads TGTGCCAGCAGTCTGCTACCAGGGTACACCGGGGAGCTGTTTTTT. Its translation: CASSLLPGYTGELFF. This chain uses TRBV5-6 with TRBJ2-2; the D gene is possibly TRBD1 (5 bases). Trimming removed 5 bases at V and 3 bases at J, with 14 bases between. CDR1 is SGHDT and CDR2 is YYEEEE in the germline V gene. This CDR3 region has 15 residues.

The chain joins TRBV5-1 to TRBJ2-7; 9 bases map to TRBD2. V was clipped by 0 bases and J by 4 bases; unmatched bases: 5. The CDR3 is 15 residues long. Per the germline V gene, CDR1 is SGHRS and CDR2 is YFSETQ. The CDR3 region is CASSLAGTSRYEQYF. The DNA for the CDR3 is TGCGCCAGCAGCTTGGCGGGGACTAGCCGGTACGAGCAGTACTTC.

Only one count was recorded for this clone. This chain links TRBV19 with TRBJ2-1, with 10 bases aligning to TRBD2. V shed 3 bases and J 1 base; nucleotides not matched to a gene: 6. This CDR3 has 17 residues. The germline gives CDR1 LNHDA, CDR2 SQIVND (reference sequence). CDR3 protein: CASSIEAGGISYNEQFF. Here the CDR3 DNA reads TGTGCCAGTAGTATCGAAGCGGGGGGGATATCCTACAATGAGCAGTTCTTC.

The chain couples TRBV28 to TRBJ2-6, with 9 positions matching TRBD1. Germline V gene data show CDR1 as MDHEN and CDR2 as SYDVKM. The CDR3 length is 17 residues. J lost 0 bases, V lost 6 bases, and 6 bases had no gene match. CDR3 in amino acids: CASRGTGPHSGANVLTF. The CDR3 region has the DNA TGTGCCAGCAGAGGGACAGGGCCTCACTCTGGGGCCAACGTCCTGACTTTC.

This CDR3 reads CASSPRGTGELFF. Here the CDR3 DNA reads TGTGCCAGCAGTCCGCGGGGTACCGGGGAGCTGTTTTTT. This chain connects TRBV12-3 or TRBV12-4 to TRBJ2-2; D is perhaps TRBD2 (6 bases). Trimming removed 5 bases at V and 5 bases at J, with 9 bases between. CDR3 length: 13 amino acids.

J is TRBJ1-6 and V is TRBV6-5; possibly TRBD1 for D (5 bases). Trimming removed 7 bases at V and 6 bases at J, with 16 bases between. CDR3 length: 15 residues. Per germline, CDR1 MNHEY and CDR2 SVGAGI. For the CDR3, the DNA is TGTGCCAGCACCACGGAAGACAGCCTTAATTCACCCCTCCACTTT. Protein sequence: CASTTEDSLNSPLHF.

This rearrangement joins TRBV7-8 to TRBJ1-6, with 7 bases fitting TRBD1. V was clipped by 5 bases and J by 4 bases; unmatched bases: 11. The CDR3 is 17 residues long. Germline CDR1 reads SGHVS; CDR2 reads FQNEAQ. CDR3 bases: TGTGCCAGCAGCGCAATTCTCACAGGGGTATATAATTCACCCCTCCACTTT. Its protein is CASSAILTGVYNSPLHF.

The chain links TRBV19 to TRBJ2-3; D is perhaps TRBD2 (5 bases). The CDR3 is made up of 15 amino acids. Germline V gene data show CDR1 as LNHDA and CDR2 as SQIVND (reference sequence). V gave up 9 bases and J gave up 2 bases, with 18 bases separating them. The CDR3 coding sequence is TGTGCCAGAGAATGGACTGGCCGAGACACAGATACGCAGTATTTT. Amino acid sequence: CAREWTGRDTDTQYF.

This clone has only a few counts. The rearrangement uses TRBV5-5 and TRBJ1-1, with D unclear. The CDR3 runs to 13 residues. The germline CDR1 and CDR2 sequences are SGHKS and YYEKEE (reference sequence). Trimming left V 5 bases short and J 3 bases short, with 11 bases between. Written as DNA, the CDR3 is TGTGCCAGCAGGTCGTATGAGGACACTGAAGCTTTCTTT. Translating gives CASRSYEDTEAFF.